Sequencing of this T cell receptor (beta chain) was carried out in a study of blood T cell repertoires in COVID-19. This clone was counted only a few times. Clones were sequenced by immunoSEQ multiplex PCR, and TCRdb holds only the in-frame ones, with some missing. The table includes about 200,000 clones, about 85% detected once. The sequence was obtained from a woman aged 80 or over with acute or convalescent COVID-19. Sequencing was performed on peripheral blood.

The CDR3 sequence is CASSNQGSGELFF. CDR3 sequence (DNA): TGTGCCAGCTCAAACCAGGGATCCGGGGAGCTGTTTTTT. This chain connects TRBV18 to TRBJ2-2, with a possible D match to TRBD1 (5 bases). Per germline, CDR1 KGHSH and CDR2 LQKENI. The CDR3 covers 13 residues. V lost 5 bases and J lost 6, with 10 bases in between.